The 3 T cell receptor beta chains given below trace back to one sample, sequenced in a study of cytomegalovirus exposure and HLA in healthy donors. Amplification used 60 Vbeta primers and 13 Jbeta primers. TCRdb's copy holds only in-frame clones and misses some; the assay was immunoSEQ multiplex PCR. The sample lists 250,000 to 350,000 clones, about four fifths occurring once. The sequenced sample was PBMCs. These receptors were obtained from a girl aged 2-10 years in good health and CMV-seronegative.

This clone turned up a few times. The gene calls are TRBV5-4 and TRBJ1-1; the match to TRBD1 covers 9 bases. Germline CDR1 is SGHNT and CDR2 is YYREEE (reference sequence). The CDR3 sequence is 13 residues long. Unmatched junction bases numbered 2, after V lost 6 bases and J lost 2 bases. The chain's CDR3 is CASKGQGNTEAFF. The CDR3 nucleotides read TGTGCCAGCAAGGGACAGGGCAACACTGAAGCTTTCTTT.

The V gene is TRBV28, the J gene TRBJ1-5; D is unresolved. Between the trimmed V and J ends, which lost 3 bases and 4 bases, there was a span of 13 bases. The germline V gene has CDR1 MDHEN and CDR2 SYDVKM. The CDR3 loop spans 15 amino acids. For the CDR3, the DNA is TGTGCCAGCAGTTTCTTCACTCAACTTAATCAGCCCCAGCATTTT. Protein sequence: CASSFFTQLNQPQHF.

This clone was found a few times. The V gene is TRBV6-5, the J gene TRBJ2-7; 7 bases agree with TRBD1. CDR3 size: 13 residues. Germline trimming cut 4 bases from V and 6 bases from J; bases unmatched to any gene: 6. Looked up from germline, CDR1 is MNHEY and CDR2 is SVGAGI. CDR3 sequence: CASSSPTGVEQYF. The CDR3 bases are TGTGCCAGCAGTTCTCCAACAGGGGTCGAGCAGTACTTC.